This T cell receptor beta chain stems from a study of shared clonotypes between healthy human individuals. The study, taken as a whole, reports: Larger estimated richness was generally seen in naive subsets than in memory subsets.

V shed 0 bases and J shed 5 bases, with 8 bases lying between them. CDR3 length equals 13 residues. Germline CDR1 SGHRS, CDR2 YFSETQ. Every donor was a Caucasian adult from Nashville, Tennessee. Clones were sequenced by immunoSEQ multiplex PCR, and TCRdb holds only the in-frame ones, with some missing. The sample includes 2 million to 2.5 million clones, approximately 93% of them seen just once. Worth noting for this clone: The antigen remains undetermined. Other nucleotide sequences in the sample specify the same CDR3.

The sample taken for sequencing was naive CD4+ T cells from PBMCs. Subset: CD45RA+ positively selected. The origin of this receptor is a young man in good health. Some clones in this sample may be carry-over from other donors' samples. V gene TRBV5-1 combines with J gene TRBJ1-1; D gene unclear. The CDR3 DNA reads as TGCGCCAGCAGCTTGGAGGGAGTAACTGAAGCTTTCTTT. Its protein product is CASSLEGVTEAFF.